The clone carrying this T cell receptor beta chain was picked up one time. CDR1 and CDR2 from the germline V gene are MNHEY and SVGAGI. The CDR3 runs 15 residues. The trim removed 0 bases at V and 8 bases at J, leaving 8 bases unmatched. The sample is drawn from a study of blood T cell repertoires in COVID-19. Overall study: Italy, Spain and the United States were the sources of the convalescent and acute COVID-19 samples.

In the original processing: Using reference gene primer amplification, nucleated cell counts were estimated. The data were produced by immunoSEQ multiplex PCR, yet TCRdb's version contains in-frame clones alone and is incomplete. The V and J calls and the clone size are those of that table, but D and trimming were determined from the DNA. Of some 200,000 clones listed, around 83% are singletons. The rearrangement links TRBV6-5 to TRBJ1-2; 8 nucleotides line up with TRBD1. Specimen: PBMCs or T cells enriched from blood (not recorded which). The receptor comes from a woman in her thirties or forties with acute COVID-19. The CDR3 region is CASSYSPTGEEGYTF. CDR3 in DNA: TGTGCCAGCAGTTACTCACCGACAGGGGAAGAAGGCTACACCTTC.